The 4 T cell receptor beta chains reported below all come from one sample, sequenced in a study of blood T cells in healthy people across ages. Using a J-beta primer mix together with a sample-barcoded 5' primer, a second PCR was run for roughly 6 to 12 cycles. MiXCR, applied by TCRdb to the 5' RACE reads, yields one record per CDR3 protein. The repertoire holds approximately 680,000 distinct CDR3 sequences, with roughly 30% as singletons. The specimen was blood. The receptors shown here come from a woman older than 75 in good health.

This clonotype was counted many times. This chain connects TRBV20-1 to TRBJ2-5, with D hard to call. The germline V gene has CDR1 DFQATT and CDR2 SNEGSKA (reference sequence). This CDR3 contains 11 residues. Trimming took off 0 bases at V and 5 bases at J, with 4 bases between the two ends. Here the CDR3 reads CSAREFETQYF. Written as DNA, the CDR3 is TGCAGTGCTAGAGAGTTCGAGACCCAGTACTTC.

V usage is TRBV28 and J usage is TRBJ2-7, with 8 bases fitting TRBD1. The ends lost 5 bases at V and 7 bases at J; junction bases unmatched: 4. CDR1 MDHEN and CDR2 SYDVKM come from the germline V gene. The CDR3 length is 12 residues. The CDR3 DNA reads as TGTGCCAGCAGTAGCAGGGGGCGGGAGCAGTACTTC. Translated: CASSSRGREQYF.

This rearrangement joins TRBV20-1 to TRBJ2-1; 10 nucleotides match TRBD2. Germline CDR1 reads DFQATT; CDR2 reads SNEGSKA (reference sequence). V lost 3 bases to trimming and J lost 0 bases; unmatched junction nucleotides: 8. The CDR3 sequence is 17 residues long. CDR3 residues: CSARGGSGGSSYNEQFF. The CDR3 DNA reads TGCAGTGCTAGGGGGGGTAGCGGGGGGTCCTCCTACAATGAGCAGTTCTTC.

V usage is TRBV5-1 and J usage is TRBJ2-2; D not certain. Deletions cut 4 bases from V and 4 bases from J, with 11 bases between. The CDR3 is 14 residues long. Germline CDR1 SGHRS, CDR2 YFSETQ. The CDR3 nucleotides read TGCGCCAGCAGCGTAGTAGAGAGCACCGGGGAGCTGTTTTTT. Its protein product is CASSVVESTGELFF.